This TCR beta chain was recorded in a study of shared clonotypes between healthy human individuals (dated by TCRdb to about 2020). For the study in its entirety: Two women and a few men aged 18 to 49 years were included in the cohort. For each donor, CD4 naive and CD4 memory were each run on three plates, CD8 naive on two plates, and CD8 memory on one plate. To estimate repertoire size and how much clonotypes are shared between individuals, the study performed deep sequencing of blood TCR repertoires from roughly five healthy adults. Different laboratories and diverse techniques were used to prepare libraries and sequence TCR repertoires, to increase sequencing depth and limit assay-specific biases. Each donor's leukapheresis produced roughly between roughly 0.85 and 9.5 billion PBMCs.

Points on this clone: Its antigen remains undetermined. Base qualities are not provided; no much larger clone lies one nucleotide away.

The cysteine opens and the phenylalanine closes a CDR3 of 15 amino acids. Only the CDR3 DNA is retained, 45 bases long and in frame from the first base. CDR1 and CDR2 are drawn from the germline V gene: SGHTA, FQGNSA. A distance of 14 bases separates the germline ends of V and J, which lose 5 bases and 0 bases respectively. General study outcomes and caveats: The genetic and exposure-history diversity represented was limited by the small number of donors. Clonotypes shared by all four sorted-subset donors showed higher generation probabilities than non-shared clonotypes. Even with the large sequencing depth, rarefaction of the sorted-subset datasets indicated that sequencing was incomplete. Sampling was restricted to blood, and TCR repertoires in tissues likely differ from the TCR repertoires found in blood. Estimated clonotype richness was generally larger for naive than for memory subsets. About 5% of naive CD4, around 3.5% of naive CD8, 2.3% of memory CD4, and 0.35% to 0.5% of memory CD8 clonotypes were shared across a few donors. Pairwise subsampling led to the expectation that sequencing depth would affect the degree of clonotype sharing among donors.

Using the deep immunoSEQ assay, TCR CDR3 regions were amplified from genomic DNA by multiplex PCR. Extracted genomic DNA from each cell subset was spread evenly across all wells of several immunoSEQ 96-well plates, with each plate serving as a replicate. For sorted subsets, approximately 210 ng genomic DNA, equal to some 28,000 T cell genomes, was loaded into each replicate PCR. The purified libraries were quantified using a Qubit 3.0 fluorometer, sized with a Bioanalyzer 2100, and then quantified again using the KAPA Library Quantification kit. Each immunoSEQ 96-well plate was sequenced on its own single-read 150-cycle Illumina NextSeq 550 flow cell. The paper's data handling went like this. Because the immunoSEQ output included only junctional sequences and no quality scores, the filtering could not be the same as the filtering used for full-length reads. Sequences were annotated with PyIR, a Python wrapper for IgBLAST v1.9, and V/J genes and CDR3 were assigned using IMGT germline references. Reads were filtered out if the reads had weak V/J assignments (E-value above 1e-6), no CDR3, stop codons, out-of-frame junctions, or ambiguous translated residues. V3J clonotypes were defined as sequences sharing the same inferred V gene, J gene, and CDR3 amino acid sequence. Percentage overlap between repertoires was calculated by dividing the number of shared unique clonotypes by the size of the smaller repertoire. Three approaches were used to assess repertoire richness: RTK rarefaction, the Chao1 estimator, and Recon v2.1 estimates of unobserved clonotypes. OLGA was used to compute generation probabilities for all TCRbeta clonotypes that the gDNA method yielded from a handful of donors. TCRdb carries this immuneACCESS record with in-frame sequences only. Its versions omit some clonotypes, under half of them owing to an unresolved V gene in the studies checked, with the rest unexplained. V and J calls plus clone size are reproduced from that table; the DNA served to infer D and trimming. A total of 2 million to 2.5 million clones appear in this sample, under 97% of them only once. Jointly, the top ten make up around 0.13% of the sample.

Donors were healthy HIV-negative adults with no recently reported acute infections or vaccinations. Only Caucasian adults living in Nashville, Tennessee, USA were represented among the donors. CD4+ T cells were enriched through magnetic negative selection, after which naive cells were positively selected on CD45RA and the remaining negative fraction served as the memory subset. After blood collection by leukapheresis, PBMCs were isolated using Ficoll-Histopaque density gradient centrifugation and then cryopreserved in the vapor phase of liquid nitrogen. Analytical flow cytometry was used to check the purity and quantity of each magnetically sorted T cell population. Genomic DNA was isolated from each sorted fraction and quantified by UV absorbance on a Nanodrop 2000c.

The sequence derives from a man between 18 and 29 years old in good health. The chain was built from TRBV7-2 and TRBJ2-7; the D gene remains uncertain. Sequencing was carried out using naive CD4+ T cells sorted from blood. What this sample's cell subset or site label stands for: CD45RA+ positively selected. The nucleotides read TGTGCCAGCAGCCCCCGGACGCGACTCTCCTACGAGCAGTACTTC. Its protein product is CASSPRTRLSYEQYF.